The 31 T cell receptor beta chains given below trace back to one sample, sequenced in a study of neurological immune-mediated disorders. TCRdb reprocessed the 5' RACE reads with MiXCR, giving one entry per CDR3 protein. Here the sample spans 75,000 to 85,000 distinct CDR3 sequences, 15% to 20% being singletons. Sequences were obtained from PBMCs. The receptors shown here come from a woman aged 40 to 50 in good health.

Note on this clonotype: A much larger clone differs by one base, so this may be a read error. The genes are TRBV11-2 and TRBJ2-1; the match to TRBD1 covers 8 bases. CDR3 size: 14 residues. Germline V gene sequence: CDR1 SGHAT, CDR2 FQNNGV. The V segment lost 5 bases and the J segment 7 bases; nucleotides outside the gene matches: 7. CDR3 residues: CASSPGTGENEQFF. The CDR3 nucleotides read TGTGCCAGCAGCCCCGGGACAGGTGAAAATGAGCAGTTCTTC.

In its sample, this clonotype was seen many times. The chain couples TRBV20-1 to TRBJ1-5; D possibly corresponds to TRBD1 (6 bases). Germline CDR1 reads DFQATT; CDR2 reads SNEGSKA (reference sequence). The CDR3 loop spans 15 amino acids. The V end lost 3 bases, the J end lost 2 bases, and 14 bases lay between the germline ends. The CDR3 spells CSARTQGEGNQPQHF. CDR3 DNA: TGCAGTGCTAGGACACAGGGCGAGGGCAATCAGCCCCAGCATTTT.

This sequence joins TRBV7-8 and TRBJ1-1, with 8 positions matching TRBD1. The ends lost 1 base at V and 5 bases at J; junction bases unmatched: 3. The CDR3 contains 14 residues. Per germline, CDR1 SGHVS and CDR2 FQNEAQ. The CDR3 region is CASSLDRGRTEAFF. The CDR3, as DNA: TGTGCCAGCAGCTTAGACAGGGGGAGGACTGAAGCTTTCTTT.

Points on this clonotype: This may arise from a read error, as a much more abundant clone is one base away. The final CDR3 position lacks the conserved phenylalanine or tryptophan, pointing to a likely read error. The chain carries TRBV12-5 and TRBJ2-5; TRBD1 is a possible D gene (5 bases). V was shortened by 5 bases and J by 0 bases, with 13 bases between the two germline ends. Germline V gene data show CDR1 as LGHNT and CDR2 as FRNRAP. This CDR3 region has 15 residues. The CDR3 is CASGEPDSNQETQYC. Here the CDR3 DNA reads TGTGCTAGTGGTGAGCCCGACAGTAACCAAGAGACCCAGTACTGC.

The chain joins TRBV3-1 to TRBJ2-1; 10 nucleotides match TRBD2. Germline assignment: CDR1 LGHDT and CDR2 YNNKEL (reference sequence). Trimming cost V 1 base and J 8 bases; bases outside gene matches: 5. The CDR3 extends over 15 amino acids. The CDR3 protein is CASSQGASGSYEQFF. CDR3 in DNA: TGTGCCAGCAGCCAAGGGGCTAGCGGGAGCTATGAGCAGTTCTTC.

This clonotype was seen many times. This may be a read error, as it is one base from a much larger clone. The genes are TRBV3-1 and TRBJ2-4; 9 bases match TRBD2. The CDR3 sequence is 17 residues long. From germline, CDR1 is LGHDT and CDR2 YNNKEL (reference sequence). The trim removed 3 bases at V and 7 bases at J, leaving 13 bases unmatched. The CDR3 spells CASSQVLVQRGANIQYF. The CDR3 bases are TGTGCCAGCAGCCAGGTACTCGTCCAGCGGGGGGCGAACATTCAGTACTTC.

This clonotype showed up many times. The J gene is TRBJ2-1, the V gene TRBV10-3, with 8 nucleotides matching TRBD1. The CDR3 is 14 amino acids. The germline V gene encodes CDR1 ENHRY and CDR2 SYGVKD. With V trimmed by 4 bases and J by 7 bases, 6 bases remained unmatched. The CDR3 sequence: CAISAGGAGNEQFF. The CDR3 DNA sequence: TGTGCCATCAGTGCAGGGGGCGCGGGAAATGAGCAGTTCTTC.

This clonotype has at least ten counts. The chain links TRBV27 to TRBJ1-5; possible D gene TRBD1, 6 bases. Germline values: CDR1 MNHEY, CDR2 SMNVEV (reference sequence). CDR3 length equals 14 residues. Trimming took 2 bases from V and 5 from J, leaving 10 bases between them. The CDR3 loop is CASSLGQGYQPQHF. For the CDR3, the DNA is TGTGCCAGCAGTTTAGGTCAGGGGTATCAGCCCCAGCATTTT.

The chain recombines TRBV2 with TRBJ2-7; D is unresolved. CDR3 size: 11 residues. The V end was cut by 9 bases, the J end by 0 bases, with 6 bases between. Germline V gives CDR1 SNHLY, CDR2 FYNNEI. This chain's CDR3 is CASGDSYEQYF. CDR3 in DNA: TGTGCCAGTGGAGACTCCTACGAGCAGTACTTC. The variable domain in full, completed from reference TRBV2 and TRBJ2-7, reads EPEVTQTPSHQVTQMGQEVILRCVPISNHLYFYWYRQILGQKVEFLVSFYNNEISEKSEIFDDQFSVERPDGSNFTLKIRSTKLEDSAMYFCASGDSYEQYFGPGTRLTVT.

For this clonotype: Mismatch with germline at one junction end may stem from a read error. The CDR3 DNA follows: TGTACCAGCAGTCAGACCTCACCCCTCCACTTT. Its protein product is CTSSQTSPLHF. The chain links TRBV12-3 or TRBV12-4 to TRBJ1-6; D remains ambiguous. CDR3 length: 11 amino acids.

The genes are TRBV7-9 and TRBJ2-5; D uncertain. The V and J ends lost 1 base and 5 bases respectively, with 8 bases between them. Germline CDR1 SEHNR, CDR2 FQNEAQ (reference sequence). The CDR3 spans 13 residues. This CDR3 reads CASSLDTDETQYF. In DNA, the CDR3 is TGTGCCAGCAGCTTAGATACAGACGAGACCCAGTACTTC.

This clonotype appeared many times. The chain uses TRBV27 and TRBJ2-3, with D unclear. Trimming removed 7 bases from V and 3 bases from J, with 11 bases in between. CDR1 is MNHEY, CDR2 SMNVEV, per germline (reference sequence). This CDR3 is built from 13 residues. CDR3 amino acids: CASNDWGTDTQYF. The CDR3, as DNA: TGTGCCAGCAATGATTGGGGAACAGATACGCAGTATTTT.

This clonotype was detected many times. CDR3: CSARTDGTANTEAFF. In nucleotides, the CDR3 is TGCAGTGCTAGGACCGACGGGACAGCCAACACTGAAGCTTTCTTT. The chain carries TRBV20-1 and TRBJ1-1, with 7 bases that match TRBD1. Germline V gene sequence: CDR1 DFQATT, CDR2 SNEGSKA (reference sequence). The CDR3 runs to 15 residues. V lost 3 bases and J lost 2; bases outside the gene matches: 9.

This clonotype was seen many times. The chain uses TRBV5-6 and TRBJ2-5; the D call may be TRBD1 or TRBD2 (6 bases each). The CDR3 runs to 14 residues. The V end lost 0 bases, the J end lost 10 bases, and 16 bases lay between the germline ends. The germline gives CDR1 SGHDT, CDR2 YYEEEE. DNA for the CDR3: TGTGCCAGCAGCTTGGAGGGAGGTGGGGGCCTCCAGTACTTC. It translates to CASSLEGGGGLQYF.

This clonotype showed up many times. The gene calls are TRBV12-3 or TRBV12-4 and TRBJ2-5, with 12 bases that match TRBD2. The length of the CDR3 is 15 residues. After removal of 3 bases from V and 2 bases from J, the junction contained 1 base not matched to a gene. The CDR3 is CASSFLAGGQETQYF. The CDR3, as DNA: TGTGCCAGCAGTTTCCTAGCGGGGGGGCAAGAGACCCAGTACTTC.

This clonotype has ten or more counts. This chain joins TRBV7-2 and TRBJ1-2; the match to TRBD1 covers 10 bases. V lost 5 bases, J lost 1 base, and 13 bases stayed unmatched. Per germline, CDR1 SGHTA and CDR2 FQGNSA. The length of the CDR3 is 18 residues. CDR3 region: CASSLPGRTGGVNYGYTF. The CDR3 DNA sequence: TGTGCCAGCAGCCTCCCGGGGAGGACAGGGGGAGTTAACTATGGCTACACCTTC.

The sample holds one count of this clonotype. This chain uses TRBV5-1 with TRBJ2-3; D gene uncertain. Germline V gene lookup returns CDR1 SGHRS and CDR2 YFSETQ. The V gene lost 0 bases and the J gene lost 2 bases, with 7 bases spanning the gap. This CDR3 comprises 14 residues. The CDR3 protein is CASSLEMVTDTQYF. As DNA, the CDR3 is TGCGCCAGCAGCTTGGAGATGGTCACAGATACGCAGTATTTT.

This clonotype is a singleton in its sample. The chain recombines TRBV24-1 with TRBJ2-1; D might be TRBD1 (6 bases). CDR1 is KGHDR, CDR2 SFDVKD, per germline. The V end was cut by 5 bases, the J end by 0 bases, with 19 bases between. The CDR3 loop spans 18 amino acids. In DNA form, the CDR3 reads TGTGCCACCAGTGGAGTCAGGGGAAACACCCCCTCCTACAATGAGCAGTTCTTC. Residues: CATSGVRGNTPSYNEQFF.

This clonotype was counted at least ten times. The rearrangement joins TRBV7-2 to TRBJ1-2; perhaps TRBD1 as D (6 bases). V gave up 5 bases and J gave up 6 bases, with 16 bases separating them. CDR1 and CDR2 (germline): SGHTA, FQGNSA. The CDR3 covers 14 residues. The CDR3 spells CASSPQGRGHGYTF. The CDR3 DNA is TGTGCCAGCAGCCCCCAGGGGAGGGGCCATGGCTACACCTTC. The full variable domain, completed using reference TRBV7-2 and TRBJ1-2, is GAGVSQSPSNKVTEKGKDVELRCDPISGHTALYWYRQSLGQGLEFLIYFQGNSAPDKSGLPSDRFSAERTGGSVSTLTIQRTQQEDSAVYLCASSPQGRGHGYTFGSGTRLTVV.

In this sample, this clonotype turned up a few times. A read error is possible here, since a much larger clone lies one base away. The CDR3 region is CASSQDMTDTQYF. The CDR3 coding sequence is TGCGCCAGCAGCCAAGATATGACAGATACGCAGTATTTT. The genes are TRBV4-3 and TRBJ2-3; no clear D gene. V was shortened by 0 bases and J by 3 bases, with 4 bases between the two germline ends. The CDR3 runs to 13 residues. Germline CDR1 is LGHNA and CDR2 is YSLEER.

This clonotype has a count of ten or more. V usage is TRBV11-3 and J usage is TRBJ2-3; D remains ambiguous. The CDR3 runs 13 residues. V shed 5 bases and J shed 6 bases, with 12 bases lying between them. The V gene's germline CDR1 is SGHNT and CDR2 YENEEA. The CDR3 sequence: CASSPGFEDTQYF. DNA for the CDR3: TGTGCCAGCAGCCCCGGTTTCGAGGATACGCAGTATTTT. Full variable domain (missing parts from reference TRBV11-3 and TRBJ2-3): EAGVVQSPRYKIIEKKQPVAFWCNPISGHNTLYWYLQNLGQGPELLIRYENEEAVDDSQLPKDRFSAERLKGVDSTLKIQPAELGDSAVYLCASSPGFEDTQYFGPGTRLTVL.

In its sample, this clonotype was seen many times. The rearrangement uses TRBV5-1 and TRBJ2-6; D call uncertain. The CDR3 runs 15 residues. CDR1 and CDR2 from the germline V gene are SGHRS and YFSETQ. Trimming left V 1 base short and J 0 bases short, with 5 bases between. In DNA form, the CDR3 reads TGCGCCAGCAGCTTGACGAGCTCTGGGGCCAACGTCCTGACTTTC. Translation: CASSLTSSGANVLTF.

At least ten counts were recorded for this clonotype. J is TRBJ2-5 and V is TRBV4-2; D assignment may be TRBD1 or TRBD2 (5 bases each). V was cut by 0 bases and J by 7 bases, with 24 bases left in between. Germline values: CDR1 LGHNA, CDR2 YNFKEQ. The CDR3 covers 18 residues. The CDR3 loop reads CASSQDRWDPGASGTQYF. The DNA for the CDR3 is TGTGCCAGCAGCCAAGATAGATGGGACCCGGGCGCGTCAGGGACCCAGTACTTC.

This clonotype has at least ten counts. CDR3 protein: CASSQQTGHNYGYTF. The DNA of the CDR3 is TGCGCCAGCAGCCAGCAGACAGGACATAACTATGGCTACACCTTC. The V gene is TRBV4-3, the J gene TRBJ1-2; a weak D match, TRBD1 (6 bases). There are 15 residues in the CDR3. CDR1 is LGHNA and CDR2 is YSLEER in the germline V gene. The germline V and J ends were trimmed by 3 bases and 1 base, with 12 bases remaining between them.

This clonotype was counted many times. The rearrangement links TRBV12-3 or TRBV12-4 to TRBJ2-7; 9 bases line up with TRBD1. J was trimmed by 4 bases and V by 2 bases; bases with no gene match: 6. The CDR3 totals 15 residues. CDR3 in amino acids: CASSLKGQGLYEQYV. DNA for the CDR3: TGTGCCAGCAGTTTAAAGGGACAGGGATTGTACGAGCAGTACGTC.

The chain recombines TRBV10-3 with TRBJ1-5; tentatively, D is TRBD1 (5 bases). Looked up from germline, CDR1 is ENHRY and CDR2 is SYGVKD. Trimming left V 0 bases short and J 3 bases short, with 18 bases between. The CDR3 totals 18 residues. CDR3 protein: CAISESGRGSTYNQPQHF. The CDR3 DNA is TGTGCCATCAGTGAGTCGGGAAGGGGTTCGACCTACAATCAGCCCCAGCATTTT.

The chain combines TRBV5-1 with TRBJ2-1, with a weak D call TRBD2 (6 bases). The germline CDR1 and CDR2 sequences are SGHRS and YFSETQ. Trimming took 4 bases from V and 9 from J, leaving 17 bases between them. The CDR3 is made up of 14 amino acids. The CDR3 DNA reads TGCGCCAGCAGCCCTCGGGGTAGCGGTGGTGAGCAGTTCTTC. Encoded protein: CASSPRGSGGEQFF. Full variable domain (remainder filled in from reference TRBV5-1 and TRBJ2-1): KAGVTQTPRYLIKTRGQQVTLSCSPISGHRSVSWYQQTPGQGLQFLFEYFSETQRNKGNFPGRFSGRQFSNSRSEMNVSTLELGDSALYLCASSPRGSGGEQFFGPGTRLTVL.

In this sample, this clonotype turned up many times. The rearrangement joins TRBV28 to TRBJ1-1, with 11 bases aligning to TRBD1. Trimming at V came to 5 bases and at J to 4 bases, leaving 6 bases not matched to a gene. Germline V gene sequence: CDR1 MDHEN, CDR2 SYDVKM. The CDR3 is 15 amino acids. The chain's CDR3 is CASSLPGTGGTEAFF. The CDR3 DNA reads TGTGCCAGCAGTCTTCCTGGGACAGGGGGCACTGAAGCTTTCTTT.

This clonotype was recorded many times. The CDR3 sequence: CASSNPGGTEAFF. The CDR3 DNA reads TGTGCCAGCAGTAACCCTGGGGGAACTGAAGCTTTCTTT. The chain recombines TRBV6-5 with TRBJ1-1, with a possible D match to TRBD1 (5 bases). The germline V gene has CDR1 MNHEY and CDR2 SVGAGI. The CDR3 is 13 residues long. V lost 5 bases, J lost 5 bases, and 12 bases lay in between.

Note on this clonotype: The junction does not match germline at one end; this may be a read error. The V call is TRBV9, the J call TRBJ2-3; D remains unclear. The CDR3 runs to 16 residues. Germline V gives CDR1 SGDLS, CDR2 YYNGEE. CDR3 DNA sequence: TGTTCCAGCAGCGCTGGGGAAGCTCCTAGCACAGATACGCAGTATTTT. Translation: CSSSAGEAPSTDTQYF.

This clonotype was found many times. The rearrangement links TRBV20-1 to TRBJ1-5; 7 bases agree with TRBD1. CDR1 is DFQATT and CDR2 is SNEGSKA in the germline V gene (reference sequence). The trim removed 1 base at V and 7 bases at J, leaving 7 bases unmatched. This CDR3 comprises 14 residues. The CDR3 is CSARAWQGGQPQHF. Here the CDR3 DNA reads TGCAGTGCTAGAGCTTGGCAGGGGGGGCAGCCCCAGCATTTT.